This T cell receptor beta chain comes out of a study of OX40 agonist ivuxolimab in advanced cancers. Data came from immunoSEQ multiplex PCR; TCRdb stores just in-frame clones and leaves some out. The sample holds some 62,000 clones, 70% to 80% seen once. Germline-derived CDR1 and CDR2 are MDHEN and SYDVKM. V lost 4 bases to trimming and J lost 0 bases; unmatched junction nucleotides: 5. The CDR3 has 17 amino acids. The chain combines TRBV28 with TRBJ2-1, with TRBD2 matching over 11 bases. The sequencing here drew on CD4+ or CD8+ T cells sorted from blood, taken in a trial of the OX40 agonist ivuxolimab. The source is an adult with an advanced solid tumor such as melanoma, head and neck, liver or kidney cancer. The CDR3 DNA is TGTGCCAGCAGTTCAGGGACTAGCGGTATCTCCTACAATGAGCAGTTCTTC. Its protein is CASSSGTSGISYNEQFF.